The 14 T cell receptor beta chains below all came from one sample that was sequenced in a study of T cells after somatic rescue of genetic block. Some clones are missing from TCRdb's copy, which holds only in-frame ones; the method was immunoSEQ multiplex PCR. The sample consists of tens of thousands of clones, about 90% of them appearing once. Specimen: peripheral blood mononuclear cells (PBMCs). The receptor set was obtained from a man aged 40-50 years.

Written as DNA, the CDR3 is TGTGCCAGCAGCCCGACACCGGGAACTGAAGCTTTCTTT. Its translation is CASSPTPGTEAFF. This chain connects TRBV7-9 to TRBJ1-1, with D hard to call. The CDR3 length is 13 residues. The germline V gene has CDR1 SEHNR and CDR2 FQNEAQ (reference sequence). With 5 bases removed from V and 5 bases from J, the gap between germline ends came to 12 bases.

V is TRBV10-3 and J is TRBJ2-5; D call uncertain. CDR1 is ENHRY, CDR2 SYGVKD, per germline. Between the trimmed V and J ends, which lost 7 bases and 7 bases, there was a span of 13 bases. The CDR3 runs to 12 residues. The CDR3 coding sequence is TGTGCCATCAAACCTCCGGCTGGGACCCAGTACTTC. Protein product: CAIKPPAGTQYF.

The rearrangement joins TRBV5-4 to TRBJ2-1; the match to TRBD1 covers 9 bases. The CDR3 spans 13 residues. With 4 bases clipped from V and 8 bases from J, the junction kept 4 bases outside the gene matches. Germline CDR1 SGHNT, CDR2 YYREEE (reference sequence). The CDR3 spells CASSRTGVDEQFF. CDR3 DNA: TGTGCCAGCAGCCGGACAGGGGTCGATGAGCAGTTCTTC.

CDR3 nucleotides: TGTGCCAGCAGTGAAACTGGAAACACCATATATTTT. It translates to CASSETGNTIYF. The V call is TRBV2, the J call TRBJ1-3; D gene ambiguous. Germline V CDR1 and CDR2: SNHLY, FYNNEI. V lost 2 bases and J 2 bases, leaving 1 base between the germline ends. CDR3 size: 12 residues.

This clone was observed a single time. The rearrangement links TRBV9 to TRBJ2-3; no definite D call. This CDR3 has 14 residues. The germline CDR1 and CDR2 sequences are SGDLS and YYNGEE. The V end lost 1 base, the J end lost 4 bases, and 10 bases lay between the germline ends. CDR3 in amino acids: CASSVSWSADTQYF. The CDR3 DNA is TGTGCCAGCAGCGTAAGTTGGAGTGCAGATACGCAGTATTTT.

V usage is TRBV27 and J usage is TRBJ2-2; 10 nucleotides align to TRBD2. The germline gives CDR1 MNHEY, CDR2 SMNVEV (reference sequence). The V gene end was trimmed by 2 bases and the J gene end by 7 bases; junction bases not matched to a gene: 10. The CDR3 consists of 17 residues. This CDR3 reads CASSLRGLAGEGGELFF. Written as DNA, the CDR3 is TGTGCCAGCAGTTTAAGGGGCCTAGCGGGAGAGGGCGGGGAGCTGTTTTTT.

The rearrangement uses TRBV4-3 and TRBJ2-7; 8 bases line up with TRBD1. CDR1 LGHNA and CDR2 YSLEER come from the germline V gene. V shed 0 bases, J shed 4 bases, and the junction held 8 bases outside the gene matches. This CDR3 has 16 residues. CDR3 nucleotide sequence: TGCGCCAGCAGCCAAGATAGGCAGGGGGCTGGGTACGAGCAGTACTTC. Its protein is CASSQDRQGAGYEQYF.

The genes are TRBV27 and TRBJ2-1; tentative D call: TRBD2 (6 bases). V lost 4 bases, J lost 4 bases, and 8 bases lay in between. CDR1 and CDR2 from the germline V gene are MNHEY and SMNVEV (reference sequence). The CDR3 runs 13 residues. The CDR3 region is CASSSGLYNEQFF. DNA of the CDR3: TGTGCCAGCAGTTCGGGACTTTACAATGAGCAGTTCTTC.

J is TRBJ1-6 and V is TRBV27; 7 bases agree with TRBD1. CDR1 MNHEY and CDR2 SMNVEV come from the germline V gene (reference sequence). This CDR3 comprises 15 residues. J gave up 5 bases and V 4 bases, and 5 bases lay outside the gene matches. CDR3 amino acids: CASSSQGLNNSPLHF. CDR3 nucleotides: TGTGCCAGCAGTTCACAGGGGCTGAATAATTCACCCCTCCACTTT.

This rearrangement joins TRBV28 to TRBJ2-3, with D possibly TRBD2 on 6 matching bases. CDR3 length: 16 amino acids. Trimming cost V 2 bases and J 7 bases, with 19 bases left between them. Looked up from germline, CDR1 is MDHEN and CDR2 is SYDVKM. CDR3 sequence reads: CASSLIGTGEKYTQYF. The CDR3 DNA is TGTGCCAGCAGTTTAATCGGGACTGGCGAAAAATATACGCAGTATTTT. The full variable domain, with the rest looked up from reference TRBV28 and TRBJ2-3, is DVKVTQSSRYLVKRTGEKVFLECVQDMDHENMFWYRQDPGLGLRLIYFSYDVKMKEKGDIPEGYSVSREKKERFSLILESASTNQTSMYLCASSLIGTGEKYTQYFGPGTRLTVL.

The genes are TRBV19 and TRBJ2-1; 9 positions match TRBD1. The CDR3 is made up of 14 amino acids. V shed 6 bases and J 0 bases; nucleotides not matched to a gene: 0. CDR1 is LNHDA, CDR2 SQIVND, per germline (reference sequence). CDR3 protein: CASRGQGSYNEQFF. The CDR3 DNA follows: TGTGCCAGTAGGGGACAGGGCTCCTACAATGAGCAGTTCTTC.

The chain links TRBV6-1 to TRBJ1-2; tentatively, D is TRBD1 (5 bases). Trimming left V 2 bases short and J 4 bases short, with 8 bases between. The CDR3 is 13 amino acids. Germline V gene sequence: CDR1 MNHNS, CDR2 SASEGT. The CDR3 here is CASSEQGAYGYTF. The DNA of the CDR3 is TGTGCCAGCAGTGAACAGGGTGCCTATGGCTACACCTTC.

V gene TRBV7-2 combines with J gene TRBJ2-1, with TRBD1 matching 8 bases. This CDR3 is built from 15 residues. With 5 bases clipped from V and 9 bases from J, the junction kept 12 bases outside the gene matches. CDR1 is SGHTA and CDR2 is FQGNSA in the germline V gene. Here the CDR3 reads CASSEDREADFEQFF. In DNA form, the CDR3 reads TGTGCCAGCAGCGAGGACAGGGAGGCTGACTTTGAGCAGTTCTTC.

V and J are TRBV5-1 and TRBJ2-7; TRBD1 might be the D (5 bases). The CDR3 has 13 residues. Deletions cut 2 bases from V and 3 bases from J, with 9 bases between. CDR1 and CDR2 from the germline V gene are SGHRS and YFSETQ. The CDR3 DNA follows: TGCGCCAGCAGCTTTCAAAGGGGCTACGAGCAGTACTTC. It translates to CASSFQRGYEQYF.